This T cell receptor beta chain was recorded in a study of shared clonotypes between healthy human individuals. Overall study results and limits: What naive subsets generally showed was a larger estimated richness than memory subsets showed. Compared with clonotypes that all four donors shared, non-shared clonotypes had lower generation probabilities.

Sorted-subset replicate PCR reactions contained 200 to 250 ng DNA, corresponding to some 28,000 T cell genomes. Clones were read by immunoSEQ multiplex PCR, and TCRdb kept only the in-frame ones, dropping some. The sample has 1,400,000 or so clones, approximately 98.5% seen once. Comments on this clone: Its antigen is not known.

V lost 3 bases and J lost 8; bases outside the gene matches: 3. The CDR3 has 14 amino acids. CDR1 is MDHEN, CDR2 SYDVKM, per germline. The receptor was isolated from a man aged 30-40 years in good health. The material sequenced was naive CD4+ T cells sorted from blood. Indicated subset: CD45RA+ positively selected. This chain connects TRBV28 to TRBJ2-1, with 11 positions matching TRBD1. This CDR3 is CASSFLDRGHEQFF. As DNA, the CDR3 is TGTGCCAGCAGTTTCTTGGACAGGGGGCATGAGCAGTTCTTC.